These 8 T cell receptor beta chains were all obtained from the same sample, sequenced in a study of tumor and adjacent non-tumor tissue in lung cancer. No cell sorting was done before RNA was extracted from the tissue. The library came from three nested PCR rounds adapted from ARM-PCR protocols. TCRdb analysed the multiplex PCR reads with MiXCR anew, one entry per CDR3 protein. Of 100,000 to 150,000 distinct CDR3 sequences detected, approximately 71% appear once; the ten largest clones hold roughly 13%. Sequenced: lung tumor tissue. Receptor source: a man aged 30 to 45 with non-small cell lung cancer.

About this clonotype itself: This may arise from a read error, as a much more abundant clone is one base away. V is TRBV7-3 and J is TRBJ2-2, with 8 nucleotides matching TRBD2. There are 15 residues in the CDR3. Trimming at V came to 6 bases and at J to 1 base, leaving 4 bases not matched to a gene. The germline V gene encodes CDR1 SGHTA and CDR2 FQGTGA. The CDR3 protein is CASRLLAENTGELFF. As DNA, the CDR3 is TGTGCCAGCAGATTACTAGCGGAGAACACCGGGGAGCTGTTTTTT.

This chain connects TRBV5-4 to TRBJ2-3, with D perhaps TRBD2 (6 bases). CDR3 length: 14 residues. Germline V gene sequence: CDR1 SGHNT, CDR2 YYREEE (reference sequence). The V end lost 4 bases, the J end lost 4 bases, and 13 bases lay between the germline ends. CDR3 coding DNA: TGTGCCAGCAGCCCGGGGGTGGGGCCAGATACGCAGTATTTT. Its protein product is CASSPGVGPDTQYF.

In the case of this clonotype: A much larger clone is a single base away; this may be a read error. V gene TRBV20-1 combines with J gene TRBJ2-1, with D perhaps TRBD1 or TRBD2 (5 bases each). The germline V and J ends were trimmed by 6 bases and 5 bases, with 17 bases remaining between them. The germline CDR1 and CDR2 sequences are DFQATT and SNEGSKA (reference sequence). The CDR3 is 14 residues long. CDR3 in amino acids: CSALTEGFNNEQFF. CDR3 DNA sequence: TGCAGTGCCCTGACAGAGGGCTTTAACAATGAGCAGTTCTTC.

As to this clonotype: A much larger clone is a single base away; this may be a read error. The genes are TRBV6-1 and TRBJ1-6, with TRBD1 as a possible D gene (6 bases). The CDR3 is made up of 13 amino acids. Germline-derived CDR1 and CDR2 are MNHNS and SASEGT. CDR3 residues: CASKDRTNSPPHF. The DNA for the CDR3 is TGTGCCAGCAAGGACAGAACTAATTCACCCCCCCACTTT.

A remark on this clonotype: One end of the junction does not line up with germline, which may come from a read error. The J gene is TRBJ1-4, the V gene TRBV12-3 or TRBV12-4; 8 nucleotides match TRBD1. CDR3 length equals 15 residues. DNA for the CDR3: TGTGCCAGCAGTCCCTGGACAGGGACTAATGAAGAACTGTTTTTT. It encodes CASSPWTGTNEELFF.

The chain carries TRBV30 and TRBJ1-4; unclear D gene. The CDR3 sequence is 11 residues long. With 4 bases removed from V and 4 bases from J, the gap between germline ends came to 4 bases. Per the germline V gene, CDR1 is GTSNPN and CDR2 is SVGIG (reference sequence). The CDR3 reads CAWISNEKLFF. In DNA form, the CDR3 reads TGTGCCTGGATCAGTAATGAAAAACTGTTTTTT.

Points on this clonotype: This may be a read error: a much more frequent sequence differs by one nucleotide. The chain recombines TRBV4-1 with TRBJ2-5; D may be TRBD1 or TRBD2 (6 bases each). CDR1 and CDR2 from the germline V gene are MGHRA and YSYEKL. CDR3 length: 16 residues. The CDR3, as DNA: TGCGCCAGCGGCCAAGATGACGGGGGCGGCCAAGAGACCCAGTACTTC. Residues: CASGQDDGGGQETQYF.

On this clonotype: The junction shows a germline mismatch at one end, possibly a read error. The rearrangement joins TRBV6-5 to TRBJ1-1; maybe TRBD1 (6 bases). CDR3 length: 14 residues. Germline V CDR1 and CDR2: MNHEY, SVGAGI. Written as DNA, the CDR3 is TGTGACAGCAGGATGGACAGAATGAACGCTGAAGCTTTCTTT. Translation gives CDSRMDRMNAEAFF.